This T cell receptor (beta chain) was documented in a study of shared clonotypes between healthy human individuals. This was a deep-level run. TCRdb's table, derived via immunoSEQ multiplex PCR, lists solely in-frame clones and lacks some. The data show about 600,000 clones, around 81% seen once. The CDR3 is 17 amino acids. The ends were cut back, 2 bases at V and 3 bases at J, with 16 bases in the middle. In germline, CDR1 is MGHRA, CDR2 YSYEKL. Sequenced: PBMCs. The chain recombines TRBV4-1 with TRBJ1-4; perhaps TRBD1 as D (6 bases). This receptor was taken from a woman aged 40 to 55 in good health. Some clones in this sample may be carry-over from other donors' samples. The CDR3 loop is CASSQLPQGRPNEKLFF. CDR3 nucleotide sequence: TGCGCCAGCAGCCAACTTCCCCAGGGGCGTCCTAATGAAAAACTGTTTTTT.